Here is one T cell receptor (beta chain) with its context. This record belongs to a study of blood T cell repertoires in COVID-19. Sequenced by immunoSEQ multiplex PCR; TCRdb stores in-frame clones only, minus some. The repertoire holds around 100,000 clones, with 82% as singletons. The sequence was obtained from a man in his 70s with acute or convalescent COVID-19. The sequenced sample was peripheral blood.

CDR3 residues: CAISESASGSTEQYF. DNA for the CDR3: TGTGCCATCAGTGAGTCGGCTAGCGGGAGTACCGAGCAGTACTTC. The V and J genes are TRBV10-3 and TRBJ2-7; TRBD2 agrees at 10 bases. CDR3 length: 15 amino acids. Germline loops: CDR1 ENHRY, CDR2 SYGVKD. The V segment lost 0 bases and the J segment 6 bases; nucleotides outside the gene matches: 5.